This entry lists 19 T cell receptor beta chains sequenced from one sample in a study of blood T cell repertoires in COVID-19. Data came from immunoSEQ multiplex PCR; TCRdb stores just in-frame clones and leaves some out. Here the sample spans more than 250,000 clones, roughly 84% being singletons. Specimen: peripheral blood. These receptors came from a man between 45 and 60 years old with active or convalescent COVID-19.

This chain links TRBV6-5 with TRBJ1-2; D is possibly TRBD1 (5 bases). Trimming removed 2 bases at V and 8 bases at J, with 12 bases between. There are 13 residues in the CDR3. Germline V lookup: CDR1 MNHEY, CDR2 SVGAGI. This CDR3 is CASSYQGWWGYTF. CDR3 sequence (DNA): TGTGCCAGCAGTTACCAGGGCTGGTGGGGCTACACCTTC.

The J gene is TRBJ1-2, the V gene TRBV14; tentative D call: TRBD1 (5 bases). The V gene's germline CDR1 is SGHDN and CDR2 FVKESK. There are 18 residues in the CDR3. Between the trimmed V and J ends, which lost 0 bases and 0 bases, there was a span of 17 bases. For the CDR3, the DNA is TGTGCCAGCAGCCAAGATGAAAGACAGAAAAGATCTAACTATGGCTACACCTTC. Translated: CASSQDERQKRSNYGYTF.

V usage is TRBV14 and J usage is TRBJ2-3; D call uncertain. The length of the CDR3 is 17 residues. CDR1 is SGHDN and CDR2 is FVKESK in the germline V gene. Between the trimmed V and J ends, which lost 0 bases and 2 bases, there was a span of 15 bases. As DNA, the CDR3 is TGTGCCAGCAGCCAAGATCTAACGAATAACTTCACAGATACGCAGTATTTT. This sequence encodes CASSQDLTNNFTDTQYF.

This clone was observed once. The rearrangement uses TRBV5-5 and TRBJ2-7; tentative D call: TRBD2 (5 bases). With 1 base removed from V and 1 base from J, the gap between germline ends came to 15 bases. Germline CDR1 is SGHKS and CDR2 is YYEKEE (reference sequence). The CDR3 consists of 16 residues. Written as DNA, the CDR3 is TGTGCCAGCAGCTTGCTGGCAGCCCGGACTTCCTACGAGCAGTACTTC. This codes for CASSLLAARTSYEQYF.

The genes are TRBV18 and TRBJ2-7; 7 bases fit TRBD1. J lost 6 bases, V lost 3 bases, and 5 bases had no gene match. CDR3 length equals 13 residues. CDR1 KGHSH and CDR2 LQKENI come from the germline V gene. CDR3 in amino acids: CASSPRTGPEQYF. CDR3 coding DNA: TGTGCCAGCTCACCTCGGACAGGTCCCGAGCAGTACTTC. The complete variable domain, with remaining parts taken from reference TRBV18 and TRBJ2-7, reads NAGVMQNPRHLVRRRGQEARLRCSPMKGHSHVYWYRQLPEEGLKFMVYLQKENIIDESGMPKERFSAEFPKEGPSILRIQQVVRGDSAAYFCASSPRTGPEQYFGPGTRLTVT.

This chain connects TRBV7-2 to TRBJ1-2, with 11 bases identical to TRBD1. J gave up 5 bases and V 4 bases, and 3 bases lay outside the gene matches. The CDR3 extends over 14 amino acids. Germline CDR1 reads SGHTA; CDR2 reads FQGNSA. CDR3 protein: CASSSDRGRYGYTF. CDR3 DNA sequence: TGTGCCAGCAGCTCGGACAGGGGGCGTTATGGCTACACCTTC.

The chain couples TRBV28 to TRBJ2-4; weak D call: TRBD1 (8 bases). The CDR3 is 16 residues long. Looked up from germline, CDR1 is MDHEN and CDR2 is SYDVKM. Trimming cost V 5 bases and J 0 bases, with 14 bases left between them. The CDR3 reads CASSATGGVAKNIQYF. The CDR3 DNA sequence: TGTGCCAGCAGTGCAACAGGGGGGGTAGCCAAAAACATTCAGTACTTC.

This chain connects TRBV6-6 to TRBJ2-3, with a possible D match to TRBD1 (6 bases). The CDR3 contains 15 residues. V was trimmed by 6 bases and J by 3 bases, leaving 16 bases between them. Germline-derived CDR1 and CDR2 are MNHNY and SVGAGI (reference sequence). CDR3 amino acids: CASRQNPGVTDTQYF. The CDR3, as DNA: TGTGCCAGCAGGCAAAACCCAGGGGTTACAGATACGCAGTATTTT.

This chain connects TRBV6-4 to TRBJ1-3, with D possibly being TRBD1 (5 bases). Germline-derived CDR1 and CDR2 are MRHNA and SNTAGT. Trimming removed 2 bases at V and 0 bases at J, with 8 bases between. The CDR3 spans 15 residues. Here the CDR3 reads CASSDGGFSGNTIYF. The CDR3 DNA reads TGTGCCAGCAGTGACGGGGGGTTCTCTGGAAACACCATATATTTT.

The rearrangement uses TRBV7-9 and TRBJ1-1; no clear D. Trimming stripped 3 bases from V and 0 bases from J, with 11 bases between. Germline CDR1 is SEHNR and CDR2 is FQNEAQ (reference sequence). This CDR3 is built from 15 residues. The CDR3 loop is CASSFAPNMNTEAFF. CDR3 nucleotides: TGTGCCAGCAGCTTCGCCCCCAACATGAACACTGAAGCTTTCTTT.

The chain recombines TRBV3-1 (or the pseudogene TRBV3-2) with TRBJ2-7; D gene uncertain. V was trimmed by 0 bases and J by 4 bases, leaving 7 bases between them. Germline CDR1 is LGHDT and CDR2 is YNNKEL (reference sequence). The CDR3 has 13 amino acids. The CDR3 sequence is CASSQDHGYEQYF. As DNA, the CDR3 is TGTGCCAGCAGCCAAGATCACGGTTACGAGCAGTACTTC.

Worth noting for this clone: The same CDR3 is also encoded by other DNA sequences in this sample. The chain couples TRBV18 to TRBJ2-3, with 7 nucleotides matching TRBD2. The CDR3 has 15 residues. V lost 6 bases to trimming and J lost 2 bases; unmatched junction nucleotides: 8. The V gene's germline CDR1 is KGHSH and CDR2 LQKENI. CDR3 in amino acids: CASSPSGEITDTQYF. Written as DNA, the CDR3 is TGTGCCAGCTCGCCTAGCGGAGAAATCACAGATACGCAGTATTTT.

The chain joins TRBV5-4 to TRBJ2-1, with D possibly TRBD1 on 5 matching bases. V was trimmed by 4 bases and J by 10 bases, leaving 12 bases between them. This CDR3 comprises 12 residues. Germline CDR1 SGHNT, CDR2 YYREEE (reference sequence). The CDR3 region has the DNA TGTGCCAGCAGCCTGTGGGGCCAAGAGCAGTTCTTC. Its translation: CASSLWGQEQFF.

The table lists this clone with a few counts. The chain recombines TRBV20-1 with TRBJ2-1; the match to TRBD2 covers 10 bases. Germline CDR1 and CDR2: DFQATT and SNEGSKA (reference sequence). The V gene end was trimmed by 3 bases and the J gene end by 12 bases; junction bases not matched to a gene: 2. The CDR3 covers 11 residues. The CDR3 DNA sequence: TGCAGTGCTAGCGTAGCGGGAGGGCAGTTCTTC. Protein sequence: CSASVAGGQFF.

The chain joins TRBV18 to TRBJ2-3; 9 bases match TRBD1. The V gene end was trimmed by 0 bases and the J gene end by 5 bases; junction bases not matched to a gene: 9. Germline V gene data show CDR1 as KGHSH and CDR2 as LQKENI. There are 17 residues in the CDR3. CDR3 protein: CASSPPTGQGLVDTQYF. In DNA, the CDR3 is TGTGCCAGCTCACCACCGACGGGACAGGGTTTGGTAGATACGCAGTATTTT.

The chain has TRBV5-5 and TRBJ1-5, with 7 bases fitting TRBD1. V lost 4 bases and J lost 3; bases outside the gene matches: 4. There are 14 residues in the CDR3. Germline CDR1 reads SGHKS; CDR2 reads YYEKEE (reference sequence). CDR3 bases: TGTGCCAGCAGCCCTGGACAGGACAATCAGCCCCAGCATTTT. It codes for CASSPGQDNQPQHF.

CDR3 DNA: TGTGCCAGCAGCGAGCAGGGGGTCACGACCTACGAGCAGTACTTC. It specifies CASSEQGVTTYEQYF. The chain is built from TRBV27 and TRBJ2-7, with TRBD1 identical over 7 bases. CDR1 is MNHEY and CDR2 is SMNVEV in the germline V gene (reference sequence). This CDR3 is 15 amino acids long. Trimming at V came to 6 bases and at J to 2 bases, leaving 10 bases not matched to a gene.

The V call is TRBV5-1, the J call TRBJ2-3; 14 bases fit TRBD2. Germline values: CDR1 SGHRS, CDR2 YFSETQ. The J segment lost 0 bases and the V segment lost 4 bases, leaving 4 bases of the junction unmatched. The CDR3 runs to 17 residues. The CDR3 sequence is CASSKTSGGVSTDTQYF. CDR3 coding DNA: TGCGCCAGCAGCAAGACTAGCGGGGGGGTTAGCACAGATACGCAGTATTTT.

The chain joins TRBV28 to TRBJ1-1; 7 positions agree with TRBD1. Unmatched junction bases numbered 13, after V lost 8 bases and J lost 1 base. Germline CDR1 is MDHEN and CDR2 is SYDVKM. The CDR3 consists of 16 residues. Written as DNA, the CDR3 is TGTGCCAGCCGACAGACAGGGTTGGGAGCGAACACTGAAGCTTTCTTT. Amino acid sequence: CASRQTGLGANTEAFF.